These T cell receptor beta chains were read from a single sample in a study of blood T cell repertoires in COVID-19. Data came from immunoSEQ multiplex PCR; TCRdb stores just in-frame clones and leaves some out. The repertoire holds roughly 150,000 clones, with around 85% as singletons. Sequenced material: peripheral blood. These receptors all come from a woman aged 70-85 years with acute or convalescent COVID-19. Both conserved end residues are part of each CDR3. A D gene is named only where the DNA matches it firmly. The size entry is marked missing in some rows and otherwise reads once, few, many or a size class.

j_call: TRBJ1-1
v_call: TRBV7-2
d_call: NA
clone_size: NA
cdr3_aa: CASSLGPQGLGEAFF
cdr3_nt: TGTGCCAGCAGCTTAGGGCCCCAGGGTTTGGGAGAAGCTTTCTTT

j_call: TRBJ2-7
v_call: TRBV12-1
d_call: NA
clone_size: NA
cdr3_aa: CASSFPVAIGGKTSYEQYF
cdr3_nt: TGTGCCAGCAGCTTTCCCGTCGCTATAGGGGGCAAAACTAGCTACGAGCAGTACTTC

j_call: TRBJ1-1
v_call: TRBV14
d_call: NA
clone_size: NA
cdr3_aa: CASSLLGQGSLGSEAFF
cdr3_nt: TGTGCCAGCAGCCTATTAGGGCAGGGTTCCCTCGGCAGTGAAGCTTTCTTT

j_call: TRBJ2-5
v_call: TRBV27
d_call: NA
clone_size: NA
cdr3_aa: CASSSAGETQYF
cdr3_nt: TGTGCCAGCAGTTCCGCCGGAGAGACCCAGTACTTC

j_call: TRBJ1-2
v_call: TRBV19
d_call: TRBD1
clone_size: NA
cdr3_aa: CASSPQGGTGGSYTF
cdr3_nt: TGTGCCAGTAGTCCTCAAGGCGGGACAGGGGGTAGCTACACCTTC

j_call: TRBJ2-1
v_call: TRBV18
d_call: NA
clone_size: NA
cdr3_aa: CASSPQLGYNEQFF
cdr3_nt: TGTGCCAGCTCACCGCAGCTCGGGTACAATGAGCAGTTCTTC

j_call: TRBJ1-3
v_call: TRBV6-5
d_call: NA
clone_size: once
cdr3_aa: CASSTAKGNTIYF
cdr3_nt: TGTGCCAGCAGTACAGCGAAGGGGAACACCATATATTTT

j_call: TRBJ1-6
v_call: TRBV7-9
d_call: TRBD1
clone_size: NA
cdr3_aa: CASSPDRGSSYNSPLHF
cdr3_nt: TGTGCCAGCAGCCCGGACAGGGGGAGCTCCTATAATTCACCCCTCCACTTT

j_call: TRBJ1-2
v_call: TRBV15
d_call: TRBD1
clone_size: NA
cdr3_aa: CATSRWTGSNYGYTF
cdr3_nt: TGTGCCACCAGCAGATGGACAGGGTCGAACTATGGCTACACCTTC

j_call: TRBJ1-4
v_call: TRBV10-3
d_call: NA
clone_size: NA
cdr3_aa: CAISKTGVNNEKLFF
cdr3_nt: TGTGCCATCAGTAAGACAGGCGTCAACAATGAAAAACTGTTTTTT

j_call: TRBJ1-2
v_call: TRBV7-9
d_call: TRBD1
clone_size: NA
cdr3_aa: CASSLTDRGRDGYTF
cdr3_nt: TGTGCCAGCAGCTTAACAGACAGGGGGCGGGATGGCTACACCTTC

j_call: TRBJ1-6
v_call: TRBV3-1/TRBV3-2
d_call: NA
clone_size: NA
cdr3_aa: CASSQGDSPLHF
cdr3_nt: TGTGCCAGCAGCCAAGGAGATTCACCCCTCCACTTT

j_call: TRBJ2-7
v_call: TRBV10-1
d_call: TRBD1
clone_size: NA
cdr3_aa: CASRGKGQGNPYEQYF
cdr3_nt: TGCGCCAGCAGGGGGAAGGGACAGGGGAACCCCTACGAGCAGTACTTC

j_call: TRBJ2-3
v_call: TRBV3-1/TRBV3-2
d_call: NA
clone_size: NA
cdr3_aa: CASSHLSRDTQYF
cdr3_nt: TGTGCCAGCAGCCACCTTTCGCGAGATACGCAGTATTTT

j_call: TRBJ1-2
v_call: TRBV6-5
d_call: NA
clone_size: NA
cdr3_aa: CASSYSKAGDGGYTF
cdr3_nt: TGTGCCAGCAGTTACTCGAAGGCAGGGGACGGTGGCTACACCTTC

j_call: TRBJ1-1
v_call: TRBV7-6
d_call: TRBD1
clone_size: NA
cdr3_aa: CASSNTGGGTEAFF
cdr3_nt: TGTGCCAGCAGCAACACAGGGGGTGGCACTGAAGCTTTCTTT

j_call: TRBJ2-1
v_call: TRBV11-1
d_call: TRBD1
clone_size: NA
cdr3_aa: CASSLRDRNYNEQFF
cdr3_nt: TGTGCCAGCAGCTTACGGGACAGAAACTACAATGAGCAGTTCTTC

j_call: TRBJ1-5
v_call: TRBV6-5
d_call: NA
clone_size: NA
cdr3_aa: CASSYSLTGDQPQHF
cdr3_nt: TGTGCCAGCAGTTACTCGCTGACAGGAGATCAGCCCCAGCATTTT

j_call: TRBJ2-1
v_call: TRBV30
d_call: TRBD2
clone_size: once
cdr3_aa: CAWSVQLAGGNNEQFF
cdr3_nt: TGTGCCTGGAGTGTACAGCTAGCGGGGGGAAACAATGAGCAGTTCTTC

j_call: TRBJ2-1
v_call: TRBV9
d_call: NA
clone_size: NA
cdr3_aa: CASSIRLDNEQFF
cdr3_nt: TGTGCCAGCAGCATTCGACTGGACAATGAGCAGTTCTTC

j_call: TRBJ1-1
v_call: TRBV20-1
d_call: NA
clone_size: NA
cdr3_aa: CSASGGGYTEAFF
cdr3_nt: TGCAGTGCTAGTGGGGGGGGGTACACTGAAGCTTTCTTT

j_call: TRBJ1-2
v_call: TRBV5-6
d_call: TRBD1
clone_size: NA
cdr3_aa: CASSRGQGDYGYTF
cdr3_nt: TGTGCCAGCAGCCGGGGACAGGGCGACTATGGCTACACCTTC

j_call: TRBJ2-2
v_call: TRBV7-9
d_call: NA
clone_size: NA
cdr3_aa: CASSLGAGQFNTGELFF
cdr3_nt: TGTGCCAGCAGCTTGGGGGCGGGACAGTTCAACACCGGGGAGCTGTTTTTT

j_call: TRBJ1-5
v_call: TRBV5-8
d_call: TRBD1
clone_size: NA
cdr3_aa: CASSLGTGVIEGQPQHF
cdr3_nt: TGTGCCAGCAGCTTGGGGACAGGGGTCATAGAAGGTCAGCCCCAGCATTTT

j_call: TRBJ2-5
v_call: TRBV28
d_call: NA
clone_size: NA
cdr3_aa: CASSYWAGNQETQYF
cdr3_nt: TGTGCCAGCAGTTATTGGGCAGGGAATCAAGAGACCCAGTACTTC

j_call: TRBJ1-2
v_call: TRBV11-2
d_call: NA
clone_size: NA
cdr3_aa: CASRKTGTNYGYTF
cdr3_nt: TGTGCCAGCAGAAAAACAGGGACTAACTATGGCTACACCTTC

j_call: TRBJ1-2
v_call: TRBV21-1
d_call: NA
clone_size: NA
cdr3_aa: CASSLRDRSSPSGYTF
cdr3_nt: TGTGCCAGCAGCTTACGGGACAGGTCCTCTCCAAGTGGCTACACCTTC

j_call: TRBJ2-5
v_call: TRBV28
d_call: TRBD1
clone_size: NA
cdr3_aa: CASSRGQVMETQYF
cdr3_nt: TGTGCCAGCAGCCGGGGACAGGTAATGGAGACCCAGTACTTC

j_call: TRBJ1-5
v_call: TRBV28
d_call: NA
clone_size: NA
cdr3_aa: CATQVPYSNQPQHF
cdr3_nt: TGTGCCACCCAGGTACCCTATAGCAATCAGCCCCAGCATTTT

j_call: TRBJ2-1
v_call: TRBV12-5
d_call: TRBD2
clone_size: NA
cdr3_aa: CASGLVRVDRLAANEQFF
cdr3_nt: TGTGCTAGTGGTTTGGTACGCGTCGACCGGCTAGCGGCCAATGAGCAGTTCTTC

j_call: TRBJ1-6
v_call: TRBV2
d_call: NA
clone_size: NA
cdr3_aa: CASSPSQGPNSPLHF
cdr3_nt: TGTGCCAGCAGCCCTTCACAGGGACCCAATTCACCCCTCCACTTT

j_call: TRBJ2-3
v_call: TRBV6-5
d_call: NA
clone_size: once
cdr3_aa: CASGEVAGAVDTQYF
cdr3_nt: TGTGCCAGCGGGGAGGTGGCGGGGGCCGTGGATACGCAGTATTTT

j_call: TRBJ1-6
v_call: TRBV20-1
d_call: TRBD1
clone_size: NA
cdr3_aa: CSASLGTGEASPLHF
cdr3_nt: TGCAGTGCTAGTCTCGGGACAGGGGAAGCTTCACCCCTCCACTTT

j_call: TRBJ2-7
v_call: TRBV12-3/TRBV12-4
d_call: NA
clone_size: NA
cdr3_aa: CASRAVNSYEQYF
cdr3_nt: TGTGCCAGCAGGGCAGTGAACTCCTACGAGCAGTACTTC

j_call: TRBJ2-7
v_call: TRBV27
d_call: TRBD2
clone_size: few
cdr3_aa: CASSLHWEGEQYF
cdr3_nt: TGTGCCAGCAGTTTACATTGGGAGGGCGAGCAGTACTTC

j_call: TRBJ2-2
v_call: TRBV19
d_call: NA
clone_size: NA
cdr3_aa: CASSKQGNTGELFF
cdr3_nt: TGTGCCAGTAGTAAACAGGGGAACACCGGGGAGCTGTTTTTT

j_call: TRBJ2-7
v_call: TRBV4-3
d_call: NA
clone_size: NA
cdr3_aa: CASSQTWTATYEQYF
cdr3_nt: TGCGCCAGCAGCCAGACATGGACAGCTACCTACGAGCAGTACTTC

j_call: TRBJ2-1
v_call: TRBV7-3
d_call: TRBD2
clone_size: NA
cdr3_aa: CASSPSTSAGEQFF
cdr3_nt: TGTGCCAGCAGCCCCTCTACTAGCGCGGGTGAGCAGTTCTTC

j_call: TRBJ2-1
v_call: TRBV24-1
d_call: TRBD2
clone_size: once
cdr3_aa: CATSDPGTSDNEQFF
cdr3_nt: TGTGCCACCAGTGATCCCGGGACTAGCGACAATGAGCAGTTCTTC

j_call: TRBJ2-5
v_call: TRBV6-2/TRBV6-3
d_call: NA
clone_size: NA
cdr3_aa: CASSRTQGGGGETQYF
cdr3_nt: TGTGCCAGCAGTCGGACCCAGGGAGGGGGTGGCGAGACCCAGTACTTC

j_call: TRBJ1-4
v_call: TRBV19
d_call: NA
clone_size: NA
cdr3_aa: CASSTRGGNEKLFF
cdr3_nt: TGTGCCAGTAGCACTAGAGGAGGGAATGAAAAACTGTTTTTT

j_call: TRBJ2-7
v_call: TRBV5-8
d_call: NA
clone_size: NA
cdr3_aa: CASGWTRWGRGRSYEQYF
cdr3_nt: TGTGCCAGCGGTTGGACCCGATGGGGGCGGGGGCGCTCCTACGAGCAGTACTTC

j_call: TRBJ2-6
v_call: TRBV28
d_call: NA
clone_size: NA
cdr3_aa: CASRLRGAGANVLTF
cdr3_nt: TGTGCCAGCAGACTCAGGGGAGCTGGGGCCAACGTCCTGACTTTC

j_call: TRBJ2-1
v_call: TRBV2
d_call: NA
clone_size: few
cdr3_aa: CASSERSGAYNEQFF
cdr3_nt: TGTGCCAGCAGTGAAAGGTCGGGGGCCTACAATGAGCAGTTCTTC

j_call: TRBJ2-1
v_call: TRBV7-9
d_call: NA
clone_size: NA
cdr3_aa: CASSFIGDNNEQFF
cdr3_nt: TGTGCCAGCAGCTTCATAGGGGACAACAATGAGCAGTTCTTC

j_call: TRBJ2-5
v_call: TRBV11-3
d_call: TRBD2
clone_size: NA
cdr3_aa: CASSSGAGWETQYF
cdr3_nt: TGTGCCAGCAGCTCAGGAGCGGGATGGGAGACCCAGTACTTC

j_call: TRBJ2-1
v_call: TRBV28
d_call: TRBD1
clone_size: NA
cdr3_aa: CASSFGDRQYNEQFF
cdr3_nt: TGTGCCAGCAGTTTCGGGGACAGACAATACAATGAGCAGTTCTTC

j_call: TRBJ2-3
v_call: TRBV9
d_call: TRBD2
clone_size: NA
cdr3_aa: CASSAQTSSGGHTDTQYF
cdr3_nt: TGTGCCAGCAGCGCCCAGACCTCTAGCGGGGGACACACAGATACGCAGTATTTT

j_call: TRBJ1-5
v_call: TRBV6-2/TRBV6-3
d_call: NA
clone_size: NA
cdr3_aa: CASSVAGARNQPQHF
cdr3_nt: TGTGCCAGCAGTGTCGCGGGAGCGCGGAATCAGCCCCAGCATTTT

j_call: TRBJ2-7
v_call: TRBV19
d_call: NA
clone_size: NA
cdr3_aa: CASRTPGDYEQYF
cdr3_nt: TGTGCCAGTAGGACCCCAGGGGACTACGAGCAGTACTTC

j_call: TRBJ1-1
v_call: TRBV4-2
d_call: TRBD1
clone_size: NA
cdr3_aa: CASSQPGQGTEAFF
cdr3_nt: TGTGCCAGCAGCCAACCAGGACAGGGGACTGAAGCTTTCTTT

j_call: TRBJ2-1
v_call: TRBV5-6
d_call: TRBD1
clone_size: NA
cdr3_aa: CASSPRQGGNNEQFF
cdr3_nt: TGTGCCAGCAGCCCGAGACAGGGCGGTAACAATGAGCAGTTCTTC

j_call: TRBJ1-3
v_call: TRBV18
d_call: NA
clone_size: once
cdr3_aa: CASSRYRAVSSGNTIYF
cdr3_nt: TGTGCCAGCTCCCGGTACAGGGCCGTAAGCTCTGGAAACACCATATATTTT

j_call: TRBJ1-3
v_call: TRBV3-1/TRBV3-2
d_call: NA
clone_size: few
cdr3_aa: CASSQEGGGNTIYF
cdr3_nt: TGTGCCAGCAGCCAAGAAGGCGGAGGAAACACCATATATTTT

j_call: TRBJ2-6
v_call: TRBV9
d_call: NA
clone_size: NA
cdr3_aa: CASSSRVSGANVLTF
cdr3_nt: TGTGCCAGCAGCTCTCGGGTGTCTGGGGCCAACGTCCTGACTTTC